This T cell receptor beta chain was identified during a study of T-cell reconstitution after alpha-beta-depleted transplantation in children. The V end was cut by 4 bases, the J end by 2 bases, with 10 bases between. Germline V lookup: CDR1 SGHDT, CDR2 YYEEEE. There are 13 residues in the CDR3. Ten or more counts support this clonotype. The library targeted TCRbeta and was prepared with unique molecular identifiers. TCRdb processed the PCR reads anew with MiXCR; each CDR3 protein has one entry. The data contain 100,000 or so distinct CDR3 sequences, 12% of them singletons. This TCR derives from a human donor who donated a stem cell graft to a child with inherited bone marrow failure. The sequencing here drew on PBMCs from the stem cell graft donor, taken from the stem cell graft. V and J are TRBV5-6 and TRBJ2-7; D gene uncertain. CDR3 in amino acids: CASSRGSTYEQYF. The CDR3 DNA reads TGTGCCAGCAGCCGTGGGTCTACCTACGAGCAGTACTTC.